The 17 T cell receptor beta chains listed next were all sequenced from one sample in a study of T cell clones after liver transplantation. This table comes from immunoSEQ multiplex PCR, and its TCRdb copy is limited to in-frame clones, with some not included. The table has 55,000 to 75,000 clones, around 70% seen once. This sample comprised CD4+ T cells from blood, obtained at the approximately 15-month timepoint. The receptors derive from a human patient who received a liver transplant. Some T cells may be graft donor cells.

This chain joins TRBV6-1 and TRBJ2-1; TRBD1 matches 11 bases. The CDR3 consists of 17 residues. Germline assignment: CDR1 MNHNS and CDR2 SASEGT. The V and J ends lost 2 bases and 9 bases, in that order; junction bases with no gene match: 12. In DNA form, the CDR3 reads TGTGCCAGCAGTGAAAACACCGGGACAGGGGGATTCGGTGAGCAGTTCTTC. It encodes CASSENTGTGGFGEQFF.

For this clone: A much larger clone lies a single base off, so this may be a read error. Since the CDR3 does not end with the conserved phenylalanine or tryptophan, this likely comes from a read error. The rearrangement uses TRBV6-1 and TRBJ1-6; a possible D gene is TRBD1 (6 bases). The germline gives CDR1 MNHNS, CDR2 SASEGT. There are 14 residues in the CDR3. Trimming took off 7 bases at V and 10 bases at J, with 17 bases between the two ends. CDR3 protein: CASIPSGAYSPLHL. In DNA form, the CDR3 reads TGTGCCAGCATCCCCTCAGGGGCATACTCACCCCTCCACCTT.

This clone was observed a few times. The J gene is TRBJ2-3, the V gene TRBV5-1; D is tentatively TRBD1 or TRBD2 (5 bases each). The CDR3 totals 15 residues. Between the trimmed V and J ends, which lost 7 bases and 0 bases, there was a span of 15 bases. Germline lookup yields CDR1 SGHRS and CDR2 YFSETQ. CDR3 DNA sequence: TGCGCCAGCCGACTACAGGCATCTAGCACAGATACGCAGTATTTT. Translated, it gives CASRLQASSTDTQYF.

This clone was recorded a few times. The DNA for the CDR3 is TGTGCCAGCAGTGCACCAGGGACAGGCGGTGAAAAACTGTTTTTT. This gives the protein CASSAPGTGGEKLFF. The chain recombines TRBV25-1 with TRBJ1-4, with 8 bases that match TRBD1. This CDR3 spans 15 amino acids. Germline lookup yields CDR1 MGHDK and CDR2 SYGVNS. V was clipped by 4 bases and J by 7 bases; unmatched bases: 8.

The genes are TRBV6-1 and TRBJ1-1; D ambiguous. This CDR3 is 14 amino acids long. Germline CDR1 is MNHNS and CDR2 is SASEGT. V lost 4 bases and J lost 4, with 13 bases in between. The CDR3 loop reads CASSGAGLVTEAFF. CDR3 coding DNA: TGTGCCAGCAGTGGGGCGGGGTTGGTCACTGAAGCTTTCTTT.

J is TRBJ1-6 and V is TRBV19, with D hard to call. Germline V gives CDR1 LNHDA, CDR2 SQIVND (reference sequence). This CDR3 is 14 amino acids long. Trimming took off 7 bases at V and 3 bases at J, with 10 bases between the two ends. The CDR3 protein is CASKGIIYNSPLHF. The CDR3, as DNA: TGTGCCAGTAAGGGAATCATCTATAATTCACCCCTCCACTTT.

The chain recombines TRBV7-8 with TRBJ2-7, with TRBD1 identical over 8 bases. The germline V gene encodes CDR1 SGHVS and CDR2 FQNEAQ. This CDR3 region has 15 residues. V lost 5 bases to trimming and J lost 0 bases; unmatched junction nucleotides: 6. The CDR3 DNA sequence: TGTGCCAGCAGCATGACAGGGGCTCACTCCTACGAGCAGTACTTC. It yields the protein CASSMTGAHSYEQYF. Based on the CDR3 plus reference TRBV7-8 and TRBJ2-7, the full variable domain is GAGVSQSPRYKVAKRGQDVALRCDPISGHVSLFWYQQALGQGPEFLTYFQNEAQLDKSGLPSDRFFAERPEGSVSTLKIQRTQQEDSAVYLCASSMTGAHSYEQYFGPGTRLTVT.

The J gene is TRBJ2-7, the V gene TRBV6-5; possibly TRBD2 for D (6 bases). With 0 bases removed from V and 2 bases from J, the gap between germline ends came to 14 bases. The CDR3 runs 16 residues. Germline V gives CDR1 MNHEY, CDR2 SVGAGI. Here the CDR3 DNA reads TGTGCCAGCAGTTACTCGATGGGAGGTGACACCTACGAGCAGTACTTC. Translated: CASSYSMGGDTYEQYF.

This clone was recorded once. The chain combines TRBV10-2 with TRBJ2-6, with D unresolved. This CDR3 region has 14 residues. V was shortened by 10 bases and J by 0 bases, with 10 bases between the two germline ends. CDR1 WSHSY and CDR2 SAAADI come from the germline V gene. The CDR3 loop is CATSSSSGANVLTF. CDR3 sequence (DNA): TGCGCCACCTCTTCATCCTCTGGGGCCAACGTCCTGACTTTC.

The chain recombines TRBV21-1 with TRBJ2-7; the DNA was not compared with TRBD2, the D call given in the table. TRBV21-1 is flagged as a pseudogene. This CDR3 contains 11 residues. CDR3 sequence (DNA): TGTGCCAGCCCGGGAGGGTACGAGCAGTACGTC. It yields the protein CASPGGYEQYV.

CDR3 in amino acids: CASSLTPGSYEQYF. CDR3 coding DNA: TGTGCCAGCAGCTTAACTCCAGGTTCCTACGAGCAGTACTTC. The rearrangement uses TRBV7-2 and TRBJ2-7; D is ambiguous. V lost 2 bases, J lost 1 base, and 9 bases lay in between. The CDR3 sequence is 14 residues long. From germline, CDR1 is SGHTA and CDR2 FQGNSA.

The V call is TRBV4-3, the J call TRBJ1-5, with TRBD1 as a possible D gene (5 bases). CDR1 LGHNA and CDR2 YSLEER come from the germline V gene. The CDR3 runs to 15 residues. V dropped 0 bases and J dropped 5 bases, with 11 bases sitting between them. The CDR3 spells CASSQDRGGDQPQHF. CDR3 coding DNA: TGCGCCAGCAGCCAAGATCGGGGGGGAGATCAGCCCCAGCATTTT.

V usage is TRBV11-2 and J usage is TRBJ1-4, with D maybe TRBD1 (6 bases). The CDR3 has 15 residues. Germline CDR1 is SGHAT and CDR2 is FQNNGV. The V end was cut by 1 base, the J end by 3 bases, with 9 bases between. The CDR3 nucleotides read TGTGCCAGCAGCTTAGGGAGGGGGGCTAATGAAAAACTGTTTTTT. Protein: CASSLGRGANEKLFF.

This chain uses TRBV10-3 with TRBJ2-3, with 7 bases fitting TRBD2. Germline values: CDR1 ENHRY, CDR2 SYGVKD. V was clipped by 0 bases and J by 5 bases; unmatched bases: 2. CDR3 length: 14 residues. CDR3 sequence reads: CAISESIAGDTQYF. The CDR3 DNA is TGTGCCATCAGTGAGTCGATAGCGGGAGATACGCAGTATTTT.

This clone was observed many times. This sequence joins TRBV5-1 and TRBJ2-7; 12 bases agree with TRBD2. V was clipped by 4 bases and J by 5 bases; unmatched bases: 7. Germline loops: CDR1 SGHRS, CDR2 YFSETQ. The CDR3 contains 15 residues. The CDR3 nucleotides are TGCGCCAGCAGCGCCGGACTAGCGGGGTTGGACGAGCAGTACTTC. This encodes CASSAGLAGLDEQYF.

The CDR3 region has the DNA TGTGCCGTGACGACAGGGTCTAAGGTATCTGGGGCCAACGTCCTGACTTTC. Translation: CAVTTGSKVSGANVLTF. This sequence joins TRBV19 and TRBJ2-6; TRBD1 aligns across 7 bases. The V gene end was trimmed by 11 bases and the J gene end by 1 base; junction bases not matched to a gene: 14. This CDR3 has 17 residues. In germline, CDR1 is LNHDA, CDR2 SQIVND (reference sequence).

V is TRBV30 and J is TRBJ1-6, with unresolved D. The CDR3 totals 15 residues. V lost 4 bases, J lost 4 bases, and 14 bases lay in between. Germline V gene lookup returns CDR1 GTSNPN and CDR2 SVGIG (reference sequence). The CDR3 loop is CAWNRAGSYNSPLHF. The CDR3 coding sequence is TGTGCCTGGAACAGAGCAGGCTCTTATAATTCACCCCTCCACTTT.